Shown below are 27 T cell receptor beta chains from a single sample sequenced in a study of cytomegalovirus exposure and HLA in healthy donors. In the PCR, 60 Vbeta and 13 Jbeta primers were used. The assay was immunoSEQ multiplex PCR, and TCRdb's table has in-frame clones only and misses some. The profile shows about 110,000 clones, roughly 82% of them singletons. Material: PBMCs. These receptor sequences come from a woman between 50 and 59 years old in good health and CMV-seropositive.

This chain uses TRBV10-1 with TRBJ2-5, with 10 bases aligning to TRBD2. The trim removed 9 bases at V and 11 bases at J, leaving 15 bases unmatched. CDR3 length: 14 residues. Germline CDR1 and CDR2: WNHNN and SYGVQD (reference sequence). CDR3 loop: CARRTGTSASHQYF. The CDR3 DNA reads as TGCGCCAGGAGAACCGGGACTAGCGCCTCTCATCAGTACTTC.

V is TRBV2 and J is TRBJ2-5, with no clear D. Trimming took 6 bases from V and 1 from J, leaving 9 bases between them. CDR1 and CDR2 (germline): SNHLY, FYNNEI. The CDR3 runs 13 residues. DNA for the CDR3: TGTGCCAGCAGAACGGAGCCCCAAGAGACCCAGTACTTC. This translates into CASRTEPQETQYF.

V usage is TRBV5-1 and J usage is TRBJ2-2, with TRBD1 identical over 7 bases. V was clipped by 7 bases and J by 5 bases; unmatched bases: 14. The germline CDR1 and CDR2 sequences are SGHRS and YFSETQ. The CDR3 sequence is 16 residues long. The CDR3 bases are TGCGCCAGCGGACACGGGACAGTGGGAAGGACCGGGGAGCTGTTTTTT. Translated, it gives CASGHGTVGRTGELFF.

V and J are TRBV5-1 and TRBJ2-7; D might be TRBD1 (5 bases). V was shortened by 4 bases and J by 4 bases, with 12 bases between the two germline ends. In germline, CDR1 is SGHRS, CDR2 YFSETQ. The length of the CDR3 is 13 residues. The CDR3, as DNA: TGCGCCAGCAGCCCGGACATCGGATACGAGCAGTACTTC. It is translated as CASSPDIGYEQYF.

There are many counts of this clone. The chain couples TRBV5-6 to TRBJ1-1; a possible D gene is TRBD1 (5 bases). V was cut by 0 bases and J by 4 bases, with 10 bases left in between. This CDR3 has 14 residues. Germline CDR1 is SGHDT and CDR2 is YYEEEE. The CDR3 nucleotides are TGTGCCAGCAGCTTGGGCGGGGCTCTCACTGAAGCTTTCTTT. Protein product: CASSLGGALTEAFF.

The V call is TRBV27, the J call TRBJ2-7, with a possible D match to TRBD1 (5 bases). The germline CDR1 and CDR2 sequences are MNHEY and SMNVEV (reference sequence). This CDR3 is 15 amino acids long. V lost 4 bases and J 7 bases, leaving 20 bases between the germline ends. The CDR3 coding sequence is TGTGCCAGCAGTTCCCAGGGCGACTTGCACCCAGAGCAGTACTTC. Translating it yields CASSSQGDLHPEQYF.

The chain has TRBV19 and TRBJ1-6, with 7 bases identical to TRBD1. V shed 7 bases, J shed 6 bases, and the junction held 6 bases outside the gene matches. This CDR3 has 14 amino acids. Germline V gene sequence: CDR1 LNHDA, CDR2 SQIVND (reference sequence). CDR3 sequence: CASKGAGVNSPLHF. The DNA for the CDR3 is TGTGCCAGTAAGGGGGCAGGGGTTAATTCACCCCTCCACTTT.

The chain has TRBV29-1 and TRBJ1-1, with D possibly being TRBD1 (5 bases). Trimming shortened V by 6 bases and J by 0 bases, and 11 bases separated the two germline ends. The CDR3 length is 13 residues. The germline gives CDR1 SQVTM, CDR2 ANQGSEA. The CDR3: CSVKQVMNTEAFF. The CDR3 DNA follows: TGCAGCGTCAAACAGGTCATGAACACTGAAGCTTTCTTT.

The V and J genes are TRBV28 and TRBJ2-1; TRBD2 might be the D (5 bases). CDR3 size: 16 residues. The V and J ends lost 2 bases and 0 bases respectively, with 11 bases between them. Germline V CDR1 and CDR2: MDHEN, SYDVKM. Here the CDR3 reads CASSLAGLSSYNEQFF. The CDR3 DNA sequence: TGTGCCAGCAGTTTAGCGGGTCTTAGCTCCTACAATGAGCAGTTCTTC.

The V gene is TRBV11-2, the J gene TRBJ1-3, with unresolved D. Trimming left V 4 bases short and J 4 bases short, with 14 bases between. Germline-derived CDR1 and CDR2 are SGHAT and FQNNGV. The CDR3 is 15 amino acids. The CDR3 bases are TGTGCCAGCAGCTCTTCTATAATACTCGGAAACACCATATATTTT. It yields the protein CASSSSIILGNTIYF.

This clone was seen a handful of times. The genes are TRBV6-1 and TRBJ1-5, with TRBD1 matching 7 bases. CDR1 and CDR2 from the germline V gene are MNHNS and SASEGT. V shed 6 bases and J 5 bases; nucleotides not matched to a gene: 4. This CDR3 has 13 residues. The CDR3 DNA sequence: TGTGCCAGCAGGCACAGGGGCCATCAGCCCCAGCATTTT. Encoded protein: CASRHRGHQPQHF.

The V and J genes are TRBV5-5 and TRBJ1-4, with TRBD1 matching 7 bases. The CDR3 is 16 amino acids. The junction had 9 bases not matched to a gene; V was cut back by 0 bases and J by 7 bases. The germline gives CDR1 SGHKS, CDR2 YYEKEE (reference sequence). The CDR3 bases are TGTGCCAGCAGCTTGGGACAGGGTCCCTACCTTGAAAAACTGTTTTTT. Amino acid sequence: CASSLGQGPYLEKLFF.

The rearrangement uses TRBV6-1 and TRBJ1-6, with 10 bases fitting TRBD1. V lost 3 bases to trimming and J lost 8 bases; unmatched junction nucleotides: 13. Germline V gene sequence: CDR1 MNHNS, CDR2 SASEGT. The CDR3 sequence is 18 residues long. The CDR3 loop is CASSELGTGAFGDSPLHF. The CDR3 DNA reads as TGTGCCAGCAGTGAGCTGGGGACAGGGGCCTTTGGGGATTCACCCCTCCACTTT.

This chain uses TRBV5-1 with TRBJ2-5, with D perhaps TRBD1 (6 bases). Near its end, the DNA agrees better with TRBJ2-7, so the J call may be wrong. The CDR3 runs to 15 residues. Germline CDR1 SGHRS, CDR2 YFSETQ. The CDR3 DNA reads TGCGCCAGCAGCTTGGACGGCAGGGGTGTATCCGAGCAGTACTTC. It encodes CASSLDGRGVSEQYF.

The chain combines TRBV7-9 with TRBJ2-5; D gene unclear. This CDR3 has 13 amino acids. The V and J ends lost 3 bases and 5 bases respectively, with 10 bases between them. CDR1 is SEHNR, CDR2 FQNEAQ, per germline (reference sequence). This chain's CDR3 is CASSFSREETQYF. In DNA form, the CDR3 reads TGTGCCAGCAGCTTTTCTCGTGAGGAGACCCAGTACTTC.

V usage is TRBV18 and J usage is TRBJ1-1; a weak D match, TRBD1 (6 bases). The CDR3 has 15 amino acids. Germline V gives CDR1 KGHSH, CDR2 LQKENI. The V and J ends lost 0 bases and 1 base respectively, with 9 bases between them. CDR3 sequence reads: CASSPPLDRNTEAFF. The CDR3 nucleotides are TGTGCCAGCTCACCACCCTTGGACAGGAACACTGAAGCTTTCTTT.

This sequence joins TRBV19 and TRBJ2-7; 9 bases map to TRBD1. CDR3 length: 15 amino acids. In germline, CDR1 is LNHDA, CDR2 SQIVND (reference sequence). J was trimmed by 5 bases and V by 1 base; bases with no gene match: 6. CDR3 coding DNA: TGTGCCAGTAGTATAGCCGGGACAGGGAAGGACGAGCAGTACTTC. Its translation: CASSIAGTGKDEQYF.

V gene TRBV11-1 combines with J gene TRBJ2-7; D is unresolved. With 2 bases removed from V and 3 bases from J, the gap between germline ends came to 14 bases. The germline V gene encodes CDR1 SGHAT and CDR2 FQDESV (reference sequence). This CDR3 has 15 amino acids. The CDR3 sequence is CASSLWALDDYEQYF. The DNA for the CDR3 is TGTGCCAGCAGCTTATGGGCTCTCGATGACTACGAGCAGTACTTC.

The rearrangement uses TRBV7-6 and TRBJ1-1; the D gene is possibly TRBD1 (5 bases). From germline, CDR1 is SGHVS and CDR2 FNYEAQ. V was trimmed by 5 bases and J by 1 base, leaving 8 bases between them. This CDR3 contains 13 residues. CDR3 loop: CASSQDTNTEAFF. The CDR3 nucleotides are TGTGCCAGCAGCCAGGACACGAACACTGAAGCTTTCTTT. The variable domain in full, completed from reference TRBV7-6 and TRBJ1-1, reads GAGVSQSPRYKVTKRGQDVALRCDPISGHVSLYWYRQALGQGPEFLTYFNYEAQQDKSGLPNDRFSAERPEGSISTLTIQRTEQRDSAMYRCASSQDTNTEAFFGQGTRLTVV.

Comment on this clone: Other DNA sequences in this sample translate to the same CDR3. The chain couples TRBV7-8 to TRBJ2-7; 9 bases map to TRBD1. V shed 3 bases and J 2 bases; nucleotides not matched to a gene: 2. Germline lookup yields CDR1 SGHVS and CDR2 FQNEAQ. This CDR3 is built from 14 residues. In nucleotides, the CDR3 is TGTGCCAGCAGCTTGGGACAGGGTGCCTACGAGCAGTACTTC. Protein: CASSLGQGAYEQYF.

The gene calls are TRBV18 and TRBJ1-2, with TRBD1 matching 8 bases. The CDR3 runs 15 residues. With V trimmed by 1 base and J by 5 bases, 6 bases remained unmatched. Germline V lookup: CDR1 KGHSH, CDR2 LQKENI. CDR3 residues: CASSPHQGADYGYTF. The CDR3 nucleotides read TGTGCCAGCTCACCACATCAGGGGGCTGATTATGGCTACACCTTC.

The chain employs TRBV18 and TRBJ2-5; TRBD2 matches 11 bases. Germline CDR1 reads KGHSH; CDR2 reads LQKENI. J gave up 0 bases and V 3 bases, and 12 bases lay outside the gene matches. The CDR3 has 19 residues. CDR3 sequence (DNA): TGTGCCAGCTCACCTATACCGTCAGGGACTAGCGGTTACCAAGAGACCCAGTACTTC. Encoded protein: CASSPIPSGTSGYQETQYF.

The rearrangement joins TRBV25-1 to TRBJ2-3, with 10 bases fitting TRBD2. The CDR3 length is 17 residues. Germline values: CDR1 MGHDK, CDR2 SYGVNS. J gave up 3 bases and V 6 bases, and 12 bases lay outside the gene matches. As DNA, the CDR3 is TGTGCCAGCAGCGAGAGCGGGGGGGTTGTCAATACAGATACGCAGTATTTT. Its translation: CASSESGGVVNTDTQYF.

This clone was observed once. Written as DNA, the CDR3 is TGTGCCAGCAGCTCCCGAACACAGGGGTTGGGCACAGATACGCAGTATTTT. As protein: CASSSRTQGLGTDTQYF. The rearrangement links TRBV7-3 to TRBJ2-3, with 7 bases lining up with TRBD1. From germline, CDR1 is SGHTA and CDR2 FQGTGA. The CDR3 extends over 17 amino acids. V trimming: 4 bases; J trimming: 1 base; junction bases outside the gene matches: 11. Together with reference TRBV7-3 and TRBJ2-3, the CDR3 gives the full variable domain: GAGVSQTPSNKVTEKGKYVELRCDPISGHTALYWYRQSLGQGPEFLIYFQGTGAADDSGLPNDRFFAVRPEGSVSTLKIQRTERGDSAVYLCASSSRTQGLGTDTQYFGPGTRLTVL.

The rearrangement uses TRBV28 and TRBJ2-7; 9 positions agree with TRBD1. The CDR3 sequence is 15 residues long. The germline V gene has CDR1 MDHEN and CDR2 SYDVKM. V dropped 3 bases and J dropped 6; count of bases not matched to a gene: 9. CDR3 DNA: TGTGCCAGCAGTTTTCTCTCCGGGACAGGGACCGAGCAGTACTTC. This translates into CASSFLSGTGTEQYF.

The CDR3 DNA follows: TGTGCCAGCAGTGCTCGCGATTCACCCCTCCACTTT. Translated, it gives CASSARDSPLHF. The chain couples TRBV2 to TRBJ1-6, with D uncertain. The CDR3 has 12 residues. The germline V gene has CDR1 SNHLY and CDR2 FYNNEI. Between the trimmed V and J ends, which lost 4 bases and 8 bases, there was a span of 6 bases.

As for this clone: Its ends do not fully match the called genes, so a read error is possible. V and J are TRBV7-9 and TRBJ1-2, with D hard to call. CDR3 length equals 12 residues. Germline lookup yields CDR1 SEHNR and CDR2 FQNEAQ (reference sequence). The CDR3 DNA is TGTTCCAGCAGCTTAGCGCGGGATGGCTACACCTTC. Protein product: CSSSLARDGYTF.